The rows below give T cell receptor beta chains drawn from one sample of a study of cytomegalovirus exposure and HLA in healthy donors. TCRdb's copy holds only in-frame clones and misses some; the assay was immunoSEQ multiplex PCR. The data contain about 43,000 clones, roughly 80% of them seen just once; the ten biggest clones take up roughly 1.5%. The sample comprised PBMCs. The receptors were sampled from a man aged 25 to 40 in good health and CMV-seronegative. Each CDR3 is given with its conserved first and last residue. The D gene is left open where the match is weak.

D gene | J gene | V gene | CDR3 DNA | CDR3 protein
TRBD1 | TRBJ2-7 | TRBV6-1 | TGTGCCAGCAGTGACCCCGACAGGGGCCTCTACGAGCAGTACTTC | CASSDPDRGLYEQYF
. | TRBJ2-3 | TRBV10-3 | TGTGCCACCCGGGCGGGAGATACGCAGTATTTT | CATRAGDTQYF
. | TRBJ1-3 | TRBV7-3 | TGTGCCAGCAGCTTAATGGGGCAAAACGGTGGAAACACCATATATTTT | CASSLMGQNGGNTIYF
. | TRBJ2-5 | TRBV28 | TGTGCCAGCAGTCGGGGAGATGAAGAAACCCAGTACTTC | CASSRGDEETQYF
. | TRBJ1-6 | TRBV2 | TGTGCCAGCAGTGTCCAGGGTGGGGATTCACCCCTCCACTTT | CASSVQGGDSPLHF
. | TRBJ1-2 | TRBV9 | TGTGCCAGCAGCGGGGCCGGGGGAGGAGGCTATGGCTACACCTTC | CASSGAGGGGYGYTF
. | TRBJ2-1 | TRBV4-2 | TGTGCCAGCAGCCAAGAAACGAGTTACAATGAGCAGTTCTTC | CASSQETSYNEQFF
TRBD2 | TRBJ2-5 | TRBV2 | TGTGCCAGCAGATCCGAAGGGTGGACTAGCGGGAGGGCAGGGACCCAGTACTTC | CASRSEGWTSGRAGTQYF
TRBD1 | TRBJ2-7 | TRBV5-4 | TGTGCCAGCAGCACCCCAGACAGGGGACAGGAGAGCGAGCAGTACTTC | CASSTPDRGQESEQYF
TRBD2 | TRBJ2-4 | TRBV4-3 | TGCGCCAGCAGCCAAGATCTGGGACTAGCGCAACTAGCCAAAAACATTCAGTACTTC | CASSQDLGLAQLAKNIQYF